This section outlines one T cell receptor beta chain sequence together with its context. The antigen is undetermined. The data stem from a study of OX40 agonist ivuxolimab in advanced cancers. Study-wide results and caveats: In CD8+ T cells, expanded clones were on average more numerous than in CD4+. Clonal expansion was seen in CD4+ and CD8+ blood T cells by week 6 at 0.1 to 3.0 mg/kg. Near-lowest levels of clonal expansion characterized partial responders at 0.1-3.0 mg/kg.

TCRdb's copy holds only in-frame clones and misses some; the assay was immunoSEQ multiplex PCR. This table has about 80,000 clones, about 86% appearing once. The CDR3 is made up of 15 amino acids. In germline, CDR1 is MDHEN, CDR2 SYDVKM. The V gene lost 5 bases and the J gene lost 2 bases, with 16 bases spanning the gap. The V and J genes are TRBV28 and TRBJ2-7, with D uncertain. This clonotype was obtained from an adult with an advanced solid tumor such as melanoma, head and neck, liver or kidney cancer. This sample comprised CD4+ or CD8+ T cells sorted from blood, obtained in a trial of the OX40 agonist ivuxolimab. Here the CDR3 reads CASSIPTSTPYEQYF. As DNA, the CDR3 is TGTGCCAGCAGTATACCCACATCAACCCCCTACGAGCAGTACTTC.